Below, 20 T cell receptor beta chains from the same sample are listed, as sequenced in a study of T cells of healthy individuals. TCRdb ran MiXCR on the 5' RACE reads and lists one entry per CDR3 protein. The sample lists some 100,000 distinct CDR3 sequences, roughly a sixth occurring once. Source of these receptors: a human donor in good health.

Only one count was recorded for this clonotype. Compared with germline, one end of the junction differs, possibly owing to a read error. Here the CDR3 reads CASSQDRSGGDNEQFF. CDR3 sequence (DNA): TGTGCCAGCAGCCAAGATCGGTCCGGAGGGGACAATGAGCAGTTCTTC. The V and J genes are TRBV4-3 and TRBJ2-1; maybe TRBD2 (6 bases). The CDR3 extends over 16 amino acids. Per germline, CDR1 LGHNA and CDR2 YSLEER.

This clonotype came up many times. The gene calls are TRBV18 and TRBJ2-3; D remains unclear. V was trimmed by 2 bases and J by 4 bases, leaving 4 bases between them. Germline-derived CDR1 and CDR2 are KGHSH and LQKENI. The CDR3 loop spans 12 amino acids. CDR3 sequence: CASSPTADTQYF. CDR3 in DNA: TGTGCCAGCTCACCAACGGCAGATACGCAGTATTTT.

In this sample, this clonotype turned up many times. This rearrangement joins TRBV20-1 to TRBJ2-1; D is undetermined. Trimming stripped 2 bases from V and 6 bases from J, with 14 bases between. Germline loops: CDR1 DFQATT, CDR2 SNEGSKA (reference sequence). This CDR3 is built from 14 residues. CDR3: CSARSGPVGNEQFF. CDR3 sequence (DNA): TGCAGTGCTAGATCCGGGCCAGTGGGCAATGAGCAGTTCTTC.

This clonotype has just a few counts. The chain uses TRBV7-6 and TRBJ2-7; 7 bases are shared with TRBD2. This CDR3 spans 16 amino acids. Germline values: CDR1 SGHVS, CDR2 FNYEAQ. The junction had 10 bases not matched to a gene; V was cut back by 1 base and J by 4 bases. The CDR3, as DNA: TGTGCCAGCAGCTTAGGTCCGGCGGGAGAACGGTACGAGCAGTACTTC. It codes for CASSLGPAGERYEQYF. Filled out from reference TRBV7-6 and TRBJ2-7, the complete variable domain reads GAGVSQSPRYKVTKRGQDVALRCDPISGHVSLYWYRQALGQGPEFLTYFNYEAQQDKSGLPNDRFSAERPEGSISTLTIQRTEQRDSAMYRCASSLGPAGERYEQYFGPGTRLTVT.

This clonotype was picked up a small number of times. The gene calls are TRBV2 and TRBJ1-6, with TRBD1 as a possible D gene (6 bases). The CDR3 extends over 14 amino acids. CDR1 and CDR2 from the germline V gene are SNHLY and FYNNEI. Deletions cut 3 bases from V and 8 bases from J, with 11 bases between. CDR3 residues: CASSDRGADSPLHF. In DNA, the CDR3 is TGTGCCAGCAGTGATCGGGGGGCCGATTCACCCCTCCACTTT.

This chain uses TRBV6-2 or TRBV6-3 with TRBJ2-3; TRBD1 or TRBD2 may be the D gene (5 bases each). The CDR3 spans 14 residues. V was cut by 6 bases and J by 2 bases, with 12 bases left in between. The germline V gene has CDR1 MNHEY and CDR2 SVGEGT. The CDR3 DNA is TGTGCCAGCAGCCAGGGACGGCCCACAGATACGCAGTATTTT. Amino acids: CASSQGRPTDTQYF.

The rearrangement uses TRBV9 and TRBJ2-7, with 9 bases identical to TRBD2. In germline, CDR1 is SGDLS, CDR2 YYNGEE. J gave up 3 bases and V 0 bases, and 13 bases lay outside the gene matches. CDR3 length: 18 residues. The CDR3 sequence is CASSVAPTSGWTDYEQYF. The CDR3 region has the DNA TGTGCCAGCAGCGTAGCTCCGACTAGCGGCTGGACGGACTACGAGCAGTACTTC.

DNA of the CDR3: TGTGCCAGCAGTTACCTAGGACAACAACAAGAGACCCAGTACTTC. Its translation is CASSYLGQQQETQYF. The chain has TRBV6-5 and TRBJ2-5; D possibly corresponds to TRBD1 (5 bases). Trimming left V 2 bases short and J 2 bases short, with 12 bases between. The germline V gene has CDR1 MNHEY and CDR2 SVGAGI. CDR3 size: 15 residues.

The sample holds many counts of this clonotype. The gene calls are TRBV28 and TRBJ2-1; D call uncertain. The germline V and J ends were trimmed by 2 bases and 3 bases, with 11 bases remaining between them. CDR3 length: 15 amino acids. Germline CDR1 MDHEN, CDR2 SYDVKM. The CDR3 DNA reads TGTGCCAGCAGTTTAGCTGCTGGCTTCTACAATGAGCAGTTCTTC. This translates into CASSLAAGFYNEQFF.

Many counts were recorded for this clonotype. CDR3 in DNA: TGTGCCAGCAGCTTCACAGGGGGGATGTCCTACGAGCAGTACTTC. The encoded protein is CASSFTGGMSYEQYF. V usage is TRBV7-2 and J usage is TRBJ2-7; TRBD1 agrees at 8 bases. J lost 1 base, V lost 3 bases, and 5 bases had no gene match. Germline V CDR1 and CDR2: SGHTA, FQGNSA. The CDR3 consists of 15 residues.

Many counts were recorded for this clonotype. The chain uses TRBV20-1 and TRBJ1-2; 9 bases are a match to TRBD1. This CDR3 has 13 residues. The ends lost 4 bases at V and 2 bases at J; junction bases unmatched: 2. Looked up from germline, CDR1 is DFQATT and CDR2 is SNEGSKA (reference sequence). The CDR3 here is CSATGQGNYGYTF. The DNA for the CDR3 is TGCAGTGCTACTGGACAGGGGAACTATGGCTACACCTTC.

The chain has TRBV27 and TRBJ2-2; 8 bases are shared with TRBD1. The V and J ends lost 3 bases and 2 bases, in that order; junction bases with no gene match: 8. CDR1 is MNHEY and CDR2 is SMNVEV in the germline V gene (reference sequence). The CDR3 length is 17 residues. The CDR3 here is CASSFLGGQVNTGELFF. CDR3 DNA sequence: TGTGCCAGCAGTTTTCTAGGGGGACAGGTTAACACCGGGGAGCTGTTTTTT.

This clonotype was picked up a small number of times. The CDR3 DNA reads TGTGCCAGCAGATCCAGGGGTTACGAGCAGTACTTC. Amino acids: CASRSRGYEQYF. The chain recombines TRBV27 with TRBJ2-7; the D gene is possibly TRBD1 (6 bases). The length of the CDR3 is 12 residues. Per germline, CDR1 MNHEY and CDR2 SMNVEV (reference sequence). Trimming removed 6 bases from V and 4 bases from J, with 10 bases in between.

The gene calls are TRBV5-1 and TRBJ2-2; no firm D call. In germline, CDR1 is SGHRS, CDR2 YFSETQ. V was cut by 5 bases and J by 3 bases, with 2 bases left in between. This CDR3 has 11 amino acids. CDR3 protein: CASRDTGELFF. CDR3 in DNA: TGCGCCAGCAGGGACACCGGGGAGCTGTTTTTT.

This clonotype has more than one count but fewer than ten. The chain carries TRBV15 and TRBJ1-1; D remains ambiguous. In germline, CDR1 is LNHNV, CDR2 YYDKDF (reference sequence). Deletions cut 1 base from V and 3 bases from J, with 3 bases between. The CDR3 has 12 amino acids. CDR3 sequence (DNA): TGTGCCACCAGCAGAGCTTACACTGAAGCTTTCTTT. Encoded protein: CATSRAYTEAFF.

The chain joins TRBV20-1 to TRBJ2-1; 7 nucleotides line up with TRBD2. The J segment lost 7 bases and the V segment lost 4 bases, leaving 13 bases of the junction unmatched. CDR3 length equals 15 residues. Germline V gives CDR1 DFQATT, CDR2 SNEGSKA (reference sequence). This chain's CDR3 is CSAITSDRAGNEQFF. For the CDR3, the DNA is TGCAGTGCTATTACTAGCGACCGAGCTGGGAATGAGCAGTTCTTC.

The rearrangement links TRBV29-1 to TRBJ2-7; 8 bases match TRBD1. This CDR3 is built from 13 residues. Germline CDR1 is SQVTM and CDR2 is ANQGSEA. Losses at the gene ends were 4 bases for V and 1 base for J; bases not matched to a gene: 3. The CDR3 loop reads CSVADRVSYEQYF. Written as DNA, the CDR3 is TGCAGCGTTGCGGACAGGGTTTCCTACGAGCAGTACTTC.

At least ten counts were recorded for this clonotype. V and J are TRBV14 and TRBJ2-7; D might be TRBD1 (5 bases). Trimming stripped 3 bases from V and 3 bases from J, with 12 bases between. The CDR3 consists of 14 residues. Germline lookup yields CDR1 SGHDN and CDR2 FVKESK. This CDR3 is CASSQGRVNYEQYF. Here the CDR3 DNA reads TGTGCCAGCAGCCAGGGCAGGGTCAACTACGAGCAGTACTTC.

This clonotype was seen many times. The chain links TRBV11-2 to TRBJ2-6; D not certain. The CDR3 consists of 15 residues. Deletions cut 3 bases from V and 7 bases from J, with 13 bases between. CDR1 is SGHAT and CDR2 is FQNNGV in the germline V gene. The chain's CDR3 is CASSFSTTGANVLTF. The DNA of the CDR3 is TGTGCCAGCAGCTTCAGTACTACCGGCGCCAACGTCCTGACTTTC.

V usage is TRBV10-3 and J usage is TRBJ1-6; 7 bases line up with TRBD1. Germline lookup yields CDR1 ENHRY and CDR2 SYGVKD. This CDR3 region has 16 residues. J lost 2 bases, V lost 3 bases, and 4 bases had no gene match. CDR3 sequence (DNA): TGTGCCATCAGTGAATCGGGGACAGCCTATAATTCACCCCTCCACTTT. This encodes CAISESGTAYNSPLHF.